A single sample is the source of the 8 T cell receptor beta chains below, sequenced in a study of T cells in Graves' hyperthyroidism and ophthalmopathy. TCR beta CDR3 sequences were amplified from RNA transcripts. HTBI primers were employed in a first-round RT-PCR of the TCR CDR3. TCRdb recomputed calls from the multiplex PCR reads with MiXCR, one row per CDR3 protein. The table shows 350,000 to 400,000 distinct CDR3 sequences, with approximately 20% occurring only once. The sequenced sample was blood. The origin of the receptors is a woman younger than 30 with Graves' hyperthyroidism.

The chain recombines TRBV4-3 with TRBJ2-7; 11 bases map to TRBD2. The J segment lost 3 bases and the V segment lost 0 bases, leaving 4 bases of the junction unmatched. Per the germline V gene, CDR1 is LGHNA and CDR2 is YSLEER. This CDR3 has 16 amino acids. The CDR3 region is CASSQDTSGGIYEQYF. For the CDR3, the DNA is TGCGCCAGCAGCCAAGATACTAGCGGGGGTATCTACGAGCAGTACTTC.

Only one count was recorded for this clonotype. The chain combines TRBV12-3 or TRBV12-4 with TRBJ1-1, with 7 bases that match TRBD1. This CDR3 spans 16 amino acids. J lost 1 base, V lost 2 bases, and 7 bases had no gene match. The CDR3 protein is CASSLQRGPTNTEAFF. As DNA, the CDR3 is TGTGCCAGCAGTTTACAGAGGGGGCCGACGAACACTGAAGCTTTCTTT.

The CDR3 loop is CASSLDKTGGNQPQHF. CDR3 bases: TGTGCCAGCAGTTTAGACAAAACCGGCGGCAATCAGCCCCAGCATTTT. The chain recombines TRBV12-3 or TRBV12-4 with TRBJ1-5; D is unclear. Trimming took off 1 base at V and 2 bases at J, with 12 bases between the two ends. There are 16 residues in the CDR3.

In this sample, this clonotype turned up many times. J is TRBJ2-4 and V is TRBV28; possible D gene TRBD1, 5 bases. Trimming stripped 6 bases from V and 2 bases from J, with 8 bases between. Per germline, CDR1 MDHEN and CDR2 SYDVKM. The CDR3 is 13 amino acids. The CDR3 sequence is CASSQGTKNIQYF. The CDR3 nucleotides are TGTGCCAGCAGCCAGGGAACCAAAAACATTCAGTACTTC.

There are many counts of this clonotype. The gene calls are TRBV6-5 and TRBJ2-5; unclear D gene. This CDR3 region has 14 residues. Trimming cost V 6 bases and J 0 bases, with 11 bases left between them. Germline loops: CDR1 MNHEY, CDR2 SVGAGI. This CDR3 is CASSLAGDQETQYF. The CDR3 DNA follows: TGTGCCAGCAGCTTAGCCGGAGACCAAGAGACCCAGTACTTC.

This clonotype appeared many times. The rearrangement joins TRBV30 to TRBJ1-2; 9 bases are shared with TRBD1. In germline, CDR1 is GTSNPN, CDR2 SVGIG (reference sequence). V dropped 8 bases and J dropped 5; count of bases not matched to a gene: 3. This CDR3 has 11 amino acids. This chain's CDR3 is CATGTGYGYTF. The CDR3 DNA reads as TGTGCCACTGGGACAGGGTATGGCTACACCTTC.

The chain recombines TRBV7-6 with TRBJ2-3; D is perhaps TRBD1 (6 bases). CDR1 is SGHVS, CDR2 FNYEAQ, per germline. The length of the CDR3 is 16 residues. V lost 5 bases, J lost 4 bases, and 19 bases lay in between. Here the CDR3 DNA reads TGTGCCAGCAGCCTTAGGAGGACAGTGCGGGCAGATACGCAGTATTTT. Translating it yields CASSLRRTVRADTQYF.

Many counts were recorded for this clonotype. The chain combines TRBV27 with TRBJ2-2; TRBD1 might be the D (5 bases). The CDR3 spans 19 residues. V was shortened by 6 bases and J by 1 base, with 24 bases between the two germline ends. Germline assignment: CDR1 MNHEY and CDR2 SMNVEV (reference sequence). CDR3 loop: CASRPLWGNENLNTGELFF. CDR3 DNA sequence: TGTGCCAGCAGACCACTTTGGGGCAACGAAAACCTGAACACCGGGGAGCTGTTTTTT.